The 30 T cell receptor beta chains given below trace back to one sample, sequenced in a study of human T cells and chemical hapten exposure. Indicated time point: pre-sensitization, week 0. Treatment described: therapeutic diphenylcyclopropenone sensitization with weekly scalp DPC. TCRdb redid the calling of the RACE reads with MiXCR, one entry per CDR3 protein. Altogether tens of thousands of distinct CDR3 sequences are present, more than 8% being singletons, with the ten largest covering around 9.5%. The sequences come from whole blood, collected in connection with sensitization to the hapten diphenylcyclopropenone (DPC). The receptors shown here come from a man aged 40-50 years with alopecia areata. Some clones in this sample may be carry-over from other donors' samples.

This clonotype was counted many times. The chain combines TRBV20-1 with TRBJ1-2, with D tentatively TRBD1 (6 bases). V lost 6 bases, J lost 5 bases, and 16 bases lay in between. Per germline, CDR1 DFQATT and CDR2 SNEGSKA (reference sequence). The CDR3 contains 13 residues. The CDR3 region is CSARFGTKYGYTF. CDR3 sequence (DNA): TGCAGTGCCCGCTTCGGGACAAAATATGGCTACACCTTC.

The chain carries TRBV12-3 or TRBV12-4 and TRBJ2-1, with D possibly TRBD2 on 6 matching bases. The CDR3 is 17 amino acids. V gave up 3 bases and J gave up 6 bases, with 21 bases separating them. CDR3 amino acids: CASSFRNGGGGSNEQFF. The CDR3 bases are TGTGCCAGCAGTTTTCGAAACGGGGGAGGTGGATCCAATGAGCAGTTCTTC.

This clonotype was counted many times. The rearrangement links TRBV5-1 to TRBJ2-1; TRBD2 agrees at 10 bases. The CDR3 runs to 14 residues. J lost 8 bases, V lost 4 bases, and 6 bases had no gene match. Per the germline V gene, CDR1 is SGHRS and CDR2 is YFSETQ. The CDR3 region has the DNA TGCGCCAGCAGCAAATTAGCGGGAGGCGATGAGCAGTTCTTC. Translated: CASSKLAGGDEQFF.

The J gene is TRBJ1-3, the V gene TRBV5-1, with TRBD1 matching over 7 bases. This CDR3 is 15 amino acids long. The germline CDR1 and CDR2 sequences are SGHRS and YFSETQ. J gave up 4 bases and V 0 bases, and 4 bases lay outside the gene matches. In DNA, the CDR3 is TGCGCCAGCAGCTTGGAGGGACAGACAGGAAACACCATATATTTT. Protein sequence: CASSLEGQTGNTIYF.

There are a few counts of this clonotype. The V gene is TRBV18, the J gene TRBJ2-2; 9 bases line up with TRBD2. Per the germline V gene, CDR1 is KGHSH and CDR2 is LQKENI. V shed 5 bases and J 6 bases; nucleotides not matched to a gene: 4. The CDR3 totals 14 residues. CDR3 in DNA: TGTGCCAGCTCAATCGTAGCGGGAGCCGGGGAGCTGTTTTTT. It is translated as CASSIVAGAGELFF.

V and J are TRBV6-1 and TRBJ1-1; no clear D. CDR1 is MNHNS and CDR2 is SASEGT in the germline V gene. With 6 bases removed from V and 7 bases from J, the gap between germline ends came to 12 bases. The CDR3 length is 12 residues. The CDR3 region is CASRPAGIEAFF. CDR3 bases: TGTGCCAGCAGGCCCGCTGGGATTGAAGCTTTCTTT.

At least ten counts were recorded for this clonotype. The genes are TRBV30 and TRBJ2-7; TRBD1 matches 12 bases. Germline loops: CDR1 GTSNPN, CDR2 SVGIG (reference sequence). V gave up 3 bases and J gave up 3 bases; unmatched junction bases: 12. The CDR3 is 17 amino acids. The CDR3 DNA reads as TGTGCCTGGAGAGACGAACCGGGACAGGGGGCCCACTACGAGCAGTACTTC. The encoded protein is CAWRDEPGQGAHYEQYF.

This clonotype has a handful of counts. This sequence joins TRBV28 and TRBJ1-1, with D possibly being TRBD1 (6 bases). V lost 4 bases and J lost 8, with 8 bases in between. CDR1 and CDR2 (germline): MDHEN, SYDVKM. The CDR3 spans 11 residues. The CDR3 DNA reads TGTGCCAGCAGTTGGACAGCAGAAGCTTTCTTT. This encodes CASSWTAEAFF.

This clonotype was counted a few times. The chain carries TRBV9 and TRBJ2-7; D might be TRBD1 or TRBD2, each matching 5 bases. V was cut by 4 bases and J by 6 bases, with 14 bases left in between. Germline V lookup: CDR1 SGDLS, CDR2 YYNGEE. The CDR3 consists of 13 residues. CDR3 sequence reads: CASSSGTAGEQYF. The CDR3 DNA is TGTGCCAGCAGCTCGGGGACCGCGGGCGAGCAGTACTTC.

The J gene is TRBJ1-1, the V gene TRBV4-1; 9 bases line up with TRBD1. Trimming at V came to 6 bases and at J to 1 base, leaving 3 bases not matched to a gene. Germline loops: CDR1 MGHRA, CDR2 YSYEKL. CDR3 size: 14 residues. The CDR3 sequence is CASRWDRANTEAFF. DNA for the CDR3: TGCGCCAGCAGATGGGACAGGGCGAACACTGAAGCTTTCTTT.

Only a few counts were recorded for this clonotype. V and J are TRBV11-2 and TRBJ1-4; no reliable D call. V gave up 5 bases and J gave up 7 bases, with 11 bases separating them. In germline, CDR1 is SGHAT, CDR2 FQNNGV. CDR3 size: 13 residues. The CDR3 region is CASSPRDGEKLFF. The DNA for the CDR3 is TGTGCCAGCAGCCCACGGGATGGTGAAAAACTGTTTTTT.

With regard to this clonotype: A much more abundant neighbour one base away suggests this may be a read error. The chain joins TRBV4-2 to TRBJ2-5; D perhaps matches TRBD1 (5 bases). The length of the CDR3 is 17 residues. Germline loops: CDR1 LGHNA, CDR2 YNFKEQ. The CDR3: CASSQEDRGHFQETQHF. The DNA for the CDR3 is TGTGCCAGCAGCCAAGAAGACCGTGGACATTTCCAAGAGACCCAGCACTTC.

A few counts support this clonotype. The chain couples TRBV7-2 to TRBJ2-5; the match to TRBD1 covers 8 bases. The CDR3 sequence is 14 residues long. Germline CDR1 SGHTA, CDR2 FQGNSA. Trimming cost V 4 bases and J 1 base; bases outside gene matches: 2. CDR3 bases: TGTGCCAGCAGCTATGACAGGGGCCAAGAGACCCAGTACTTC. Its translation: CASSYDRGQETQYF.

This clonotype was observed a handful of times. The chain joins TRBV7-8 to TRBJ2-7, with D possibly matching TRBD1 (5 bases). This CDR3 is 14 amino acids long. V lost 8 bases to trimming and J lost 7 bases, with 21 bases between them. Germline V gives CDR1 SGHVS, CDR2 FQNEAQ. The CDR3 sequence: CASSSGRVMEEQYF. In DNA form, the CDR3 reads TGTGCCAGCTCCTCTGGCAGGGTAATGGAAGAGCAGTACTTC.

The chain is built from TRBV14 and TRBJ2-3; tentative D call: TRBD1 (6 bases). V lost 1 base to trimming and J lost 0 bases, with 14 bases between them. The CDR3 length is 17 residues. Germline V gene sequence: CDR1 SGHDN, CDR2 FVKESK. The CDR3 reads CASSQGDHRDSTDTQYF. The DNA of the CDR3 is TGTGCCAGCAGCCAAGGCGATCACAGGGACAGCACAGATACGCAGTATTTT.

Ten or more counts support this clonotype. The J gene is TRBJ2-5, the V gene TRBV5-1; TRBD1 matches at 7 bases. The CDR3 runs to 14 residues. From germline, CDR1 is SGHRS and CDR2 YFSETQ. V shed 3 bases and J 4 bases; nucleotides not matched to a gene: 6. DNA of the CDR3: TGCGCCAGCAGCTCAGGGGGAGTGGGAGAGACCCAGTACTTC. The encoded protein is CASSSGGVGETQYF.

V is TRBV6-2 or TRBV6-3 and J is TRBJ2-7, with D unclear. The germline V and J ends were trimmed by 7 bases and 5 bases, with 9 bases remaining between them. The CDR3 runs 11 residues. Germline assignment: CDR1 MNHEY and CDR2 SVGEGT. The DNA for the CDR3 is TGTGCCAGCAACGATTTCCACGAGCAGTACTTC. It encodes CASNDFHEQYF.

In its sample, this clonotype was seen many times. The chain couples TRBV12-3 or TRBV12-4 to TRBJ2-4; 10 bases fit TRBD2. After removal of 4 bases from V and 6 bases from J, the junction contained 9 bases not matched to a gene. This CDR3 comprises 16 residues. CDR3 amino acids: CASSSERGGLGNIQYF. As DNA, the CDR3 is TGTGCCAGCAGTTCCGAGCGGGGGGGGCTAGGAAACATTCAGTACTTC.

This clonotype has more than one count but fewer than ten. V gene TRBV28 combines with J gene TRBJ2-2, with TRBD1 identical over 8 bases. After removal of 5 bases from V and 6 bases from J, the junction contained 8 bases not matched to a gene. Looked up from germline, CDR1 is MDHEN and CDR2 is SYDVKM. This CDR3 comprises 15 residues. CDR3 region: CASSPLPTGAGELFF. For the CDR3, the DNA is TGTGCCAGCAGTCCCCTCCCGACAGGGGCCGGGGAGCTGTTTTTT. The full variable domain, its missing parts supplied by reference TRBV28 and TRBJ2-2, is DVKVTQSSRYLVKRTGEKVFLECVQDMDHENMFWYRQDPGLGLRLIYFSYDVKMKEKGDIPEGYSVSREKKERFSLILESASTNQTSMYLCASSPLPTGAGELFFGEGSRLTVL.

In its sample, this clonotype was seen a few times. The genes are TRBV18 and TRBJ2-7; D is possibly TRBD1 (5 bases). Germline CDR1 reads KGHSH; CDR2 reads LQKENI. This CDR3 spans 14 amino acids. Trimming pared 2 bases from V and 2 bases from J, leaving 10 bases between. In DNA form, the CDR3 reads TGTGCCAGCTCACCAGGGGCGAGCACCTACGAGCAGTACTTC. It encodes CASSPGASTYEQYF.

This clonotype was detected many times. This rearrangement joins TRBV25-1 to TRBJ2-4; D is undetermined. The germline V gene encodes CDR1 MGHDK and CDR2 SYGVNS. Between the trimmed V and J ends, which lost 5 bases and 0 bases, there was a span of 11 bases. The CDR3 covers 15 residues. In DNA, the CDR3 is TGTGCCAGCAGTTCAGCGTGGCTAGCCAAAAACATTCAGTACTTC. It codes for CASSSAWLAKNIQYF. Supplemented by reference TRBV25-1 and TRBJ2-4, the full variable domain reads EADIYQTPRYLVIGTGKKITLECSQTMGHDKMYWYQQDPGMELHLIHYSYGVNSTEKGDLSSESTVSRIRTEHFPLTLESARPSHTSQYLCASSSAWLAKNIQYFGAGTRLSVL.

Comments on this clonotype: A read error is likely, as this CDR3 ends without the conserved phenylalanine or tryptophan. The chain recombines TRBV6-6 with TRBJ1-2; the D gene is possibly TRBD1 (6 bases). Germline CDR1 and CDR2: MNHNY and SVGAGI (reference sequence). Trimming took off 6 bases at V and 4 bases at J, with 12 bases between the two ends. This CDR3 comprises 13 residues. Here the CDR3 DNA reads TGTGCCAGCAGCCCTTCACAGGGCTATGGCTACACCCTC. Its translation: CASSPSQGYGYTL.

V and J are TRBV10-3 and TRBJ2-3, with D tentatively TRBD2 (5 bases). V lost 4 bases and J lost 5, with 13 bases in between. Germline values: CDR1 ENHRY, CDR2 SYGVKD. The CDR3 loop spans 14 amino acids. CDR3 nucleotide sequence: TGTGCCATCAGTGGTGCGGGCCCGGGAGATACGCAGTATTTT. It is translated as CAISGAGPGDTQYF.

In this sample, this clonotype turned up many times. This sequence joins TRBV15 and TRBJ2-1; D gene unclear. Looked up from germline, CDR1 is LNHNV and CDR2 is YYDKDF (reference sequence). V was cut by 0 bases and J by 5 bases, with 8 bases left in between. This CDR3 region has 14 residues. The DNA of the CDR3 is TGTGCCACCAGCAGAGAAGCGTCTGACAATGAGCAGTTCTTC. Residues: CATSREASDNEQFF. Using reference TRBV15 and TRBJ2-1 for the parts outside the CDR3, the full variable domain is DAMVIQNPRYQVTQFGKPVTLSCSQTLNHNVMYWYQQKSSQAPKLLFHYYDKDFNNEADTPDNFQSRRPNTSFCFLDIRSPGLGDTAMYLCATSREASDNEQFFGPGTRLTVL.

The genes are TRBV18 and TRBJ1-4; D perhaps matches TRBD1 (5 bases). The V gene's germline CDR1 is KGHSH and CDR2 LQKENI. The CDR3 has 14 amino acids. Trimming pared 8 bases from V and 0 bases from J, leaving 10 bases between. The CDR3, as DNA: TGTGCCAGCGCAGGGACGACAACTAATGAAAAACTGTTTTTT. Encoded protein: CASAGTTTNEKLFF.

Only a few counts were recorded for this clonotype. This chain connects TRBV28 to TRBJ2-7; 7 bases agree with TRBD1. The germline gives CDR1 MDHEN, CDR2 SYDVKM. V dropped 6 bases and J dropped 2; count of bases not matched to a gene: 10. There are 15 residues in the CDR3. This CDR3 reads CASRSRTGATYEQYF. CDR3 sequence (DNA): TGTGCCAGCAGAAGCCGGACAGGCGCAACCTACGAGCAGTACTTC.

There are many counts of this clonotype. V usage is TRBV12-3 or TRBV12-4 and J usage is TRBJ2-3; 10 bases align to TRBD2. Trimming took 6 bases from V and 2 from J; bases not matched to a gene: 5. The CDR3 is 15 residues long. CDR3: CASSRTSGFTDTQYF. The CDR3 DNA reads TGTGCCAGCAGCCGGACTAGCGGTTTCACAGATACGCAGTATTTT.

This clonotype was counted many times. This chain connects TRBV7-9 to TRBJ2-2, with 8 bases matching TRBD2. The CDR3 loop spans 16 amino acids. Germline V lookup: CDR1 SEHNR, CDR2 FQNEAQ (reference sequence). The V segment lost 1 base and the J segment 3 bases; nucleotides outside the gene matches: 4. Here the CDR3 DNA reads TGTGCCAGCAGCTTAGGGCTAGCGGGTTACACCGGGGAGCTGTTTTTT. It translates to CASSLGLAGYTGELFF.

This clonotype was recorded at least ten times. J is TRBJ2-7 and V is TRBV15; weak D call: TRBD1 (5 bases). CDR1 is LNHNV, CDR2 YYDKDF, per germline (reference sequence). V was cut by 0 bases and J by 6 bases, with 9 bases left in between. This CDR3 region has 13 residues. DNA of the CDR3: TGTGCCACCAGCAGAGATATAGGGGCCGAGCAGTACTTC. Translating gives CATSRDIGAEQYF.

A few counts support this clonotype. CDR3 nucleotides: TGTGCCAGCAGCCTGTCCGGGACAGGGCCCTACGAGCAGTACTTC. Protein sequence: CASSLSGTGPYEQYF. J is TRBJ2-7 and V is TRBV3-1; the match to TRBD1 covers 9 bases. The germline V gene has CDR1 LGHDT and CDR2 YNNKEL (reference sequence). The CDR3 covers 15 residues. The trim removed 4 bases at V and 2 bases at J, leaving 6 bases unmatched.